The 2 T cell receptor beta chains listed next were all sequenced from one sample in a study of Graves' ophthalmopathy and Graves' hyperthyroidism. Amplification from RNA transcripts yielded the TCR beta CDR3 regions. A first-round RT-PCR used HTBI primers, followed by a second-round multiplex PCR. TCRdb itself ran the multiplex PCR reads through MiXCR, one entry per CDR3 protein. The sample lists 600,000 to 650,000 distinct CDR3 sequences, about a fifth occurring once. Sequencing input: peripheral blood. Receptors were obtained from a woman younger than 30 with stable Graves' hyperthyroidism. Some clones in this sample may be carry-over from other donors' samples.

This chain connects TRBV12-3 or TRBV12-4 to TRBJ1-1; D is unresolved. The CDR3 totals 13 residues. V was shortened by 7 bases and J by 5 bases, with 14 bases between the two germline ends. Written as DNA, the CDR3 is TGTGCCAGCACCATCCAAAGGTGGACTGAAGCTTTCTTT. Protein product: CASTIQRWTEAFF.

This clonotype was seen ten or more times. The V gene is TRBV10-3, the J gene TRBJ1-2; 7 bases are a match to TRBD1. The CDR3 consists of 13 residues. Germline V gives CDR1 ENHRY, CDR2 SYGVKD. The V and J ends lost 6 bases and 4 bases, in that order; junction bases with no gene match: 5. DNA of the CDR3: TGTGCCATCAGCCCGGGACAGTCCTATGGCTACACCTTC. Encoded protein: CAISPGQSYGYTF.